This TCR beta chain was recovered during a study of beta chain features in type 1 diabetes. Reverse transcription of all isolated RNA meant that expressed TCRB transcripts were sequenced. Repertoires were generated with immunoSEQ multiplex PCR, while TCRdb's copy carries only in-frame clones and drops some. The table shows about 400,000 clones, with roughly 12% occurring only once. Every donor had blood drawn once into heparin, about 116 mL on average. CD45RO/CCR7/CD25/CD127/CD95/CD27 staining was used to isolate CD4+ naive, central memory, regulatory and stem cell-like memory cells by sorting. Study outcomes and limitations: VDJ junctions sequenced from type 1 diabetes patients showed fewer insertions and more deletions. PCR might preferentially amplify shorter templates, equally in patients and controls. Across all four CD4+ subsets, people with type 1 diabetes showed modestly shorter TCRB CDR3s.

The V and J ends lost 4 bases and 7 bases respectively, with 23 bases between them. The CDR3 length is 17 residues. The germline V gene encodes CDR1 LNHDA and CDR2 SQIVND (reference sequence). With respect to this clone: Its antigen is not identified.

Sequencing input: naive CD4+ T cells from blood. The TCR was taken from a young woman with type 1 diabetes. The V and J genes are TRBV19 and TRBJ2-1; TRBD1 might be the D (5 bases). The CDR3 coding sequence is TGTGCCAGTAGTAGGGTGGCCGGAGTGCAGGGTAGGAATGAGCAGTTCTTC. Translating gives CASSRVAGVQGRNEQFF. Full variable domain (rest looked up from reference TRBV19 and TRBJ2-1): DGGITQSPKYLFRKEGQNVTLSCEQNLNHDAMYWYRQDPGQGLRLIYYSQIVNDFQKGDIAEGYSVSREKKESFPLTVTSAQKNPTAFYLCASSRVAGVQGRNEQFFGPGTRLTVL.